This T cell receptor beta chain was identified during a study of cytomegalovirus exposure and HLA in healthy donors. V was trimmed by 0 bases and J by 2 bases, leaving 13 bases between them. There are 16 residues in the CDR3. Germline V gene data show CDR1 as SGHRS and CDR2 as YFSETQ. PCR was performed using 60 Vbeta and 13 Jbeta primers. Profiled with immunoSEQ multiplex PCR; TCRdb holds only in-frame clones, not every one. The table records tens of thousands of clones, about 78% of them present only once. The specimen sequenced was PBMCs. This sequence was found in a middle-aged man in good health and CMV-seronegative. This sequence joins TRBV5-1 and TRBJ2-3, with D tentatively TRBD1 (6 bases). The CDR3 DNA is TGCGCCAGCAGCTTGGTGGCAGGGGCCCCCACAGATACGCAGTATTTT. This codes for CASSLVAGAPTDTQYF.